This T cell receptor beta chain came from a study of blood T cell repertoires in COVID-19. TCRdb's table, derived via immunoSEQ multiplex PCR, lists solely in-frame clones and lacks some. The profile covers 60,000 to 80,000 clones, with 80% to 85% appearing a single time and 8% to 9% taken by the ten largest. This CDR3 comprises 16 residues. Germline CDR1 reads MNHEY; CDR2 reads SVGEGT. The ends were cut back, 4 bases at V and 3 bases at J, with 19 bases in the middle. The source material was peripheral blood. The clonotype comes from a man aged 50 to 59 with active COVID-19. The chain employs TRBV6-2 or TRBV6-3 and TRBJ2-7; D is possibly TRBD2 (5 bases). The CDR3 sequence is CASSFLTTISGYEQYF. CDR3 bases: TGTGCCAGCAGTTTCTTAACGACTATCTCCGGCTACGAGCAGTACTTC.